This T cell receptor beta chain stems from a study of blood T cell repertoires in COVID-19. About the research overall: Acute and convalescent COVID-19 samples came from the United States, Italy and Spain.

Per the study methods: Cell counts per sample came from amplifying reference gene primers. Sequenced by immunoSEQ multiplex PCR; TCRdb stores in-frame clones only, minus some. That table is the source of V, J and clone size, and D and trimming were worked out from the DNA. The sample contains around 250,000 clones, around 90% of which appear only once. The V gene end was trimmed by 5 bases and the J gene end by 10 bases; junction bases not matched to a gene: 6. CDR3 length: 13 residues. Germline-derived CDR1 and CDR2 are MDHEN and SYDVKM. This receptor was obtained from a man in his forties who had been exposed to COVID-19. This chain links TRBV28 with TRBJ2-1; 9 bases map to TRBD2. Sequencing was done on a sample of PBMCs or T cells enriched from blood (not recorded which). The CDR3 region has the DNA TGTGCCAGCAGTCCCGGACTAGCGAAAGAGCAGTTCTTC. Translated, it gives CASSPGLAKEQFF.